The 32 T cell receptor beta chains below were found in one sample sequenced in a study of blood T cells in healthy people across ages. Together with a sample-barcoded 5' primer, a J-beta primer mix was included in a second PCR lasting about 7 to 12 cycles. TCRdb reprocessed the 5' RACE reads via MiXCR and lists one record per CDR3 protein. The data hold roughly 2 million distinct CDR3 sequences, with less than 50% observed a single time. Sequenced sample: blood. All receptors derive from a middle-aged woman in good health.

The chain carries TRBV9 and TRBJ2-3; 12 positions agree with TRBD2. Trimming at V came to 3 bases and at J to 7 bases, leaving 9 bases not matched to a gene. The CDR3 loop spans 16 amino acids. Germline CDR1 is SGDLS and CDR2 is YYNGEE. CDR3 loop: CASSGITSGGRNTQYF. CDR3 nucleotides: TGTGCCAGCAGCGGTATAACTAGCGGGGGGAGGAATACGCAGTATTTT.

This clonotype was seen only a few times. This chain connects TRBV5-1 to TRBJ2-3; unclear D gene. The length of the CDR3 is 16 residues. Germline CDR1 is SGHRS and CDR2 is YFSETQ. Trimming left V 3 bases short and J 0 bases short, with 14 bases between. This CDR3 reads CASSWVAPSSTDTQYF. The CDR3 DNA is TGCGCCAGCAGCTGGGTGGCCCCCTCGAGCACAGATACGCAGTATTTT.

The CDR3 bases are TGTGCCAGCACAAAAATCTCCGGGACAGGGTCGATCGGCTACACCTTC. Amino acid sequence: CASTKISGTGSIGYTF. The gene calls are TRBV7-9 and TRBJ1-2; 9 bases fit TRBD1. Per the germline V gene, CDR1 is SEHNR and CDR2 is FQNEAQ (reference sequence). This CDR3 spans 16 amino acids. The ends lost 7 bases at V and 8 bases at J; junction bases unmatched: 17.

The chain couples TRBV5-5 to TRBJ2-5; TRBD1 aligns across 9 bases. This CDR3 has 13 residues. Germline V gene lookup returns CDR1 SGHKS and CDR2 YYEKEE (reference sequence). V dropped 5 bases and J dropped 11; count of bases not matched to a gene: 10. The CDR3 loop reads CASRGTGFEGQYF. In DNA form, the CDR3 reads TGTGCCAGCAGGGGGACAGGGTTTGAAGGGCAGTACTTC.

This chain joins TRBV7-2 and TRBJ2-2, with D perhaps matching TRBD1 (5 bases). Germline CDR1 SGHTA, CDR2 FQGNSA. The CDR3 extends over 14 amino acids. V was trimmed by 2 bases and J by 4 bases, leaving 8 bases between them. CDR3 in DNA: TGTGCCAGCAGCTTAAAAACAGGCACCGGGGAGCTGTTTTTT. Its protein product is CASSLKTGTGELFF.

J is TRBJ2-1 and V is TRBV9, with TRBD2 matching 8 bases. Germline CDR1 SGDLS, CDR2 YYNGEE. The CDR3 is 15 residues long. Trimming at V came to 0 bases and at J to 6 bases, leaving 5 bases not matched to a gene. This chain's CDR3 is CASSVVPGRGNEQFF. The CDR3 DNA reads TGTGCCAGCAGCGTAGTTCCCGGGAGGGGCAATGAGCAGTTCTTC.

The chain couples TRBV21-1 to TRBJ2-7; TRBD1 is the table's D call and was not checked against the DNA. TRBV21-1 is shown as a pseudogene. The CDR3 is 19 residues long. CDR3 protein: CASSKAPGQGIYLSYEQYF. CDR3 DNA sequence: TGTGCCAGCAGCAAAGCGCCAGGACAGGGAATTTATTTGTCCTACGAGCAGTACTTC.

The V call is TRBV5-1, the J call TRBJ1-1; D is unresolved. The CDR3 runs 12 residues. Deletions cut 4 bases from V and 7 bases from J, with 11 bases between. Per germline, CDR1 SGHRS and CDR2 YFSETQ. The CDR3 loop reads CASSVAGREAFF. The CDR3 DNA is TGCGCCAGCAGCGTCGCGGGTCGTGAAGCTTTCTTT. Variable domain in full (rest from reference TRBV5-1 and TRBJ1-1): KAGVTQTPRYLIKTRGQQVTLSCSPISGHRSVSWYQQTPGQGLQFLFEYFSETQRNKGNFPGRFSGRQFSNSRSEMNVSTLELGDSALYLCASSVAGREAFFGQGTRLTVV.

CDR3 coding DNA: TGTGCCAGCAGTTCGATAGCGGGAGCACAAGAGACCCAGTACTTC. This codes for CASSSIAGAQETQYF. The chain recombines TRBV27 with TRBJ2-5; 9 bases are shared with TRBD2. The CDR3 has 15 residues. The ends lost 4 bases at V and 2 bases at J; junction bases unmatched: 5. From germline, CDR1 is MNHEY and CDR2 SMNVEV (reference sequence).

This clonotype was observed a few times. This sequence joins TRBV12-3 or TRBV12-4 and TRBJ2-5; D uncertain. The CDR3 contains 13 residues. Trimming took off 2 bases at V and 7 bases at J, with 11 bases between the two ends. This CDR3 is CASSLTVRVTQYF. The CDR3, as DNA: TGTGCCAGCAGTTTAACAGTCCGGGTGACCCAGTACTTC.

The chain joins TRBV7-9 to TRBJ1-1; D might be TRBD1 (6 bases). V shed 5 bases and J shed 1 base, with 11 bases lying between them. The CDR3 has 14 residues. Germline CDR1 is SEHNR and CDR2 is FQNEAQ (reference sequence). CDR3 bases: TGTGCCAGCAGCGAGGTGGGGGCGAACACTGAAGCTTTCTTT. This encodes CASSEVGANTEAFF.

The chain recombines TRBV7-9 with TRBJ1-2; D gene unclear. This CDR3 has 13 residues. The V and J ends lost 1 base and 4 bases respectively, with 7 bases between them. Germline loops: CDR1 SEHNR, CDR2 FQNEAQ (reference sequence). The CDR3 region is CASSLVVPYGYTF. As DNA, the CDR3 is TGTGCCAGCAGCTTAGTTGTTCCCTATGGCTACACCTTC.

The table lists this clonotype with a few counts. CDR3 sequence reads: CASSQACWGRFYEQYF. DNA of the CDR3: TGTGCCAGCAGCCAGGCTTGCTGGGGAAGATTCTACGAGCAGTACTTC. This chain links TRBV4-2 with TRBJ2-7; D call uncertain. The CDR3 runs 16 residues. V was pared by 3 bases and J by 3 bases, with 18 bases between. Germline-derived CDR1 and CDR2 are LGHNA and YNFKEQ.

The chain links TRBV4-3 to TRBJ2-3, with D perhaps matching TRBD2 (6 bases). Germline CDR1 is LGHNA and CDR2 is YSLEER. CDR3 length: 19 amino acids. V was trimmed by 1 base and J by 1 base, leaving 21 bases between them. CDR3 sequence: CASSQVGRGRMGGTDTQYF. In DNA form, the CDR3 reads TGCGCCAGCAGCCAAGTGGGGCGGGGCCGTATGGGGGGCACAGATACGCAGTATTTT.

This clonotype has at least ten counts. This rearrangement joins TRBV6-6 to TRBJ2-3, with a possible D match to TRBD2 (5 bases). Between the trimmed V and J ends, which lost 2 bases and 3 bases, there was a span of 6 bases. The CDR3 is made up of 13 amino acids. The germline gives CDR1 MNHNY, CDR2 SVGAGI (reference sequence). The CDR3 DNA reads TGTGCCAGCAGTTACCGAGGGACAGATACGCAGTATTTT. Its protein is CASSYRGTDTQYF.

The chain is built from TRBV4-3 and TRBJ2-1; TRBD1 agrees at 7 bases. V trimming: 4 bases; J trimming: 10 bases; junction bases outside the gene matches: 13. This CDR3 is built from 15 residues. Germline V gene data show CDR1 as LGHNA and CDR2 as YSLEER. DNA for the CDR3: TGCGCCAGCAGCCTGCAGGGGGTAGATCTGACCGAGCAGTTCTTC. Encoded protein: CASSLQGVDLTEQFF.

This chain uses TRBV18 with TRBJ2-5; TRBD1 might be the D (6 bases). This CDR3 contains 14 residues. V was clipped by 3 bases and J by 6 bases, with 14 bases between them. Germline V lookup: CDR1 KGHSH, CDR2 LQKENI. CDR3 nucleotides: TGTGCCAGCTCACCCGGCCAGGGGAGAAAGACCCAGTACTTC. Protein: CASSPGQGRKTQYF.

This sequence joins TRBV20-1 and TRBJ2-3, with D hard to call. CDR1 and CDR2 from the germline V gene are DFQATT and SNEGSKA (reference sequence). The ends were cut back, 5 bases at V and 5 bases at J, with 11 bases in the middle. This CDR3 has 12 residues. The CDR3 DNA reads TGCAGTGCTTGTAGGGCCTTAGATACGCAGTATTTT. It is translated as CSACRALDTQYF.

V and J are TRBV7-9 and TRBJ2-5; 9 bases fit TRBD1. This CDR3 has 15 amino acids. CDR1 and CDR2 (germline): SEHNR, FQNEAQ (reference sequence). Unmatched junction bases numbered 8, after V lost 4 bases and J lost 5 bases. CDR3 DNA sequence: TGTGCCAGCAGCTCCACGCACAGGGGGCTGGAGACCCAGTACTTC. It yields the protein CASSSTHRGLETQYF.

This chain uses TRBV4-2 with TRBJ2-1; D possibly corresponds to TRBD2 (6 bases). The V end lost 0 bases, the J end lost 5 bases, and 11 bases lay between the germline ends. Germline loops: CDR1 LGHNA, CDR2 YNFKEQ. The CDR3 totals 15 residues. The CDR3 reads CASSQERDEHNEQFF. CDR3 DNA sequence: TGTGCCAGCAGCCAAGAGCGGGACGAGCACAATGAGCAGTTCTTC.

This chain's CDR3 is CASSLQGAWKNIQYF. The DNA for the CDR3 is TGTGCCAGCAGCTTACAGGGGGCATGGAAAAACATTCAGTACTTC. This rearrangement joins TRBV7-2 to TRBJ2-4, with 8 bases matching TRBD1. From germline, CDR1 is SGHTA and CDR2 FQGNSA. V shed 2 bases and J 4 bases; nucleotides not matched to a gene: 4. This CDR3 has 15 residues.

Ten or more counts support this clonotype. CDR3 bases: TGTGCCACCAGCAGAGATCAAGGGAACTACGAGCAGTACTTC. It specifies CATSRDQGNYEQYF. The gene calls are TRBV15 and TRBJ2-7; D remains unclear. Germline V gene sequence: CDR1 LNHNV, CDR2 YYDKDF (reference sequence). V was shortened by 0 bases and J by 3 bases, with 9 bases between the two germline ends. The CDR3 has 14 amino acids.

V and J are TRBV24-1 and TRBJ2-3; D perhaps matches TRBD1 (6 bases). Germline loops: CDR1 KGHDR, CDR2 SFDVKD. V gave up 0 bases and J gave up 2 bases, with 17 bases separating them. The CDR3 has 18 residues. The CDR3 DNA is TGTGCCACCAGTGATTTGCGACGCCGGGGACACAACACAGATACGCAGTATTTT. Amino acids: CATSDLRRRGHNTDTQYF.

The CDR3 DNA follows: TGCAGTGCTTCGTTAGCGGGGATCCAAGAGACCCAGTACTTC. As protein: CSASLAGIQETQYF. The J gene is TRBJ2-5, the V gene TRBV20-1; TRBD2 matches 8 bases. The CDR3 contains 14 residues. J was trimmed by 1 base and V by 5 bases; bases with no gene match: 6. The germline V gene encodes CDR1 DFQATT and CDR2 SNEGSKA (reference sequence).

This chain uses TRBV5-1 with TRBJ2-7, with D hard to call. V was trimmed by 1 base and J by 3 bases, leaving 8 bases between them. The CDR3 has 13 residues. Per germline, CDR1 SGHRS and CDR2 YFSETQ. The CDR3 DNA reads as TGCGCCAGCAGCTTGAGTCTAATCTACGAGCAGTACTTC. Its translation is CASSLSLIYEQYF.

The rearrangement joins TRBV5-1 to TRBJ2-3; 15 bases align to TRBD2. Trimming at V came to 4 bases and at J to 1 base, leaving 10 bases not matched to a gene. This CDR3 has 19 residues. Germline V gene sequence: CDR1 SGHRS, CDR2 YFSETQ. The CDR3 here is CASSPGLAGGGFGTDTQYF. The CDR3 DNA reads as TGCGCCAGCAGCCCCGGACTAGCGGGGGGGGGCTTCGGCACAGATACGCAGTATTTT.

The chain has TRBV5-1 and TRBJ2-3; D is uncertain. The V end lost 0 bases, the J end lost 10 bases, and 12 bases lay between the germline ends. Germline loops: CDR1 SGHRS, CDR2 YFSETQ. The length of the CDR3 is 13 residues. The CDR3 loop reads CASSLGGVSSQYF. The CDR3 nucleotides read TGCGCCAGCAGCTTGGGTGGGGTCTCCTCGCAGTATTTT.

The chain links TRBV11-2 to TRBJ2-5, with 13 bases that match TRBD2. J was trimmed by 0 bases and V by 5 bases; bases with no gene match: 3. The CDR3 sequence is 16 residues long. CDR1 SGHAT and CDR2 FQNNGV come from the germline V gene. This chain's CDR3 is CASSLGTSGNQETQYF. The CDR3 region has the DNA TGTGCCAGCAGCCTGGGGACTAGCGGGAACCAAGAGACCCAGTACTTC.

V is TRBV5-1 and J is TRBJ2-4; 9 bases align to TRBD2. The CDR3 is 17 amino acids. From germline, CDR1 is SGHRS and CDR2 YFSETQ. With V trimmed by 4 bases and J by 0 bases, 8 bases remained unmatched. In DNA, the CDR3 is TGCGCCAGCAGCGGCCATAGCGGGAGCCTAGCCAAAAACATTCAGTACTTC. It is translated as CASSGHSGSLAKNIQYF. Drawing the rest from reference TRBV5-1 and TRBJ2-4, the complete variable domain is KAGVTQTPRYLIKTRGQQVTLSCSPISGHRSVSWYQQTPGQGLQFLFEYFSETQRNKGNFPGRFSGRQFSNSRSEMNVSTLELGDSALYLCASSGHSGSLAKNIQYFGAGTRLSVL.

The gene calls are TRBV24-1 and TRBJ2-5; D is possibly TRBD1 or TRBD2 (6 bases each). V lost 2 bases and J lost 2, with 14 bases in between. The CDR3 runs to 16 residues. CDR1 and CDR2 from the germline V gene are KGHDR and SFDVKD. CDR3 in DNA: TGTGCCACCAGTGATTCGGGGGAAGGGGGTCAAGAGACCCAGTACTTC. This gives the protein CATSDSGEGGQETQYF.

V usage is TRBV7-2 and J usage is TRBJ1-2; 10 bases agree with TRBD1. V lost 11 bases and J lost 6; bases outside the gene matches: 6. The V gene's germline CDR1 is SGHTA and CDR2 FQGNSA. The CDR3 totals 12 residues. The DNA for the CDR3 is TGTGCCGGTGGGGACAGGGGCCATGGCTACACCTTC. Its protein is CAGGDRGHGYTF. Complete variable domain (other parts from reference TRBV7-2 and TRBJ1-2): GAGVSQSPSNKVTEKGKDVELRCDPISGHTALYWYRQSLGQGLEFLIYFQGNSAPDKSGLPSDRFSAERTGGSVSTLTIQRTQQEDSAVYLCAGGDRGHGYTFGSGTRLTVV.

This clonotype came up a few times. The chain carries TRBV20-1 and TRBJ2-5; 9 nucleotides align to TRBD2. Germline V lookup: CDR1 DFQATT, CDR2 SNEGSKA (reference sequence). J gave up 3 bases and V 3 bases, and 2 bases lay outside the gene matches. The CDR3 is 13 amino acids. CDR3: CSARRGGEETQYF. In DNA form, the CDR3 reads TGCAGTGCTAGGCGGGGGGGGGAAGAGACCCAGTACTTC.